This entry describes one T cell receptor beta chain. Its antigen is not known. The CDR3 spans 16 residues. Germline V lookup: CDR1 MNHEY, CDR2 SVGAGI. Trimming removed 4 bases from V and 0 bases from J, with 10 bases in between. Donor samples were obtained from healthy Caucasian individuals from Russia, aged about 6 to 100. This sample is drawn from a study of blood T cells in healthy people across ages. Overall study findings and caveats: Naive CD4+ cells and diversity were both higher in long-lived donors than in aged donors.

Primers used in a second PCR of roughly 6 to 12 cycles were a sample-barcoded 5' primer and a J-beta primer mix. Tagging of each cDNA molecule was performed by a template-switch adaptor with 12 random nucleotides. TCRdb recomputed calls from the 5' RACE reads with MiXCR, one row per CDR3 protein. The sample holds more than 1.4 million distinct CDR3 sequences, approximately 42% seen once. The TCR comes from a young woman in good health. The V and J genes are TRBV6-5 and TRBJ2-6; D is perhaps TRBD2 (5 bases). The sequenced material came from blood. The CDR3 loop is CASSFGLRSGANVLTF. CDR3 DNA: TGTGCCAGCAGTTTCGGACTTCGCTCTGGGGCCAACGTCCTGACTTTC.